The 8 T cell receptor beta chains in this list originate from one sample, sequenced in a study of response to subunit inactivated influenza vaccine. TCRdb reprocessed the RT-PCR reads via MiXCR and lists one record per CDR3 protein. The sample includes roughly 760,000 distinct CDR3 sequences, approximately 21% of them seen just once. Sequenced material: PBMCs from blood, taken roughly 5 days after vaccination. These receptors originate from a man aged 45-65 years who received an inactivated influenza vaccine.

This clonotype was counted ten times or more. The CDR3 region has the DNA TGTGCCAGCAGTCGACAGGCGAACACCGGGGAGCTGTTTTTT. Translation: CASSRQANTGELFF. This chain connects TRBV12-3 or TRBV12-4 to TRBJ2-2, with D possibly being TRBD1 (6 bases). The CDR3 spans 14 residues. V was trimmed by 5 bases and J by 0 bases, leaving 7 bases between them.

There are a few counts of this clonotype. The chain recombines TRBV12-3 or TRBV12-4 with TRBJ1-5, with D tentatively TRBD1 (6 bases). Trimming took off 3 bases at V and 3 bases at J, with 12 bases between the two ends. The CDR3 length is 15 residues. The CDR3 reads CASSFRGAANQPQHF. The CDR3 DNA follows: TGTGCCAGCAGTTTCCGGGGGGCCGCCAATCAGCCCCAGCATTTT.

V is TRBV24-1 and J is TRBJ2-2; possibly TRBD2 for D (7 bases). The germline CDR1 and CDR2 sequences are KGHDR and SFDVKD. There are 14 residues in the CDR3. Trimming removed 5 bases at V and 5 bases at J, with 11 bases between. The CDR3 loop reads CATSVQGGTGELFF. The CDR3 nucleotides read TGTGCCACCAGTGTACAGGGAGGGACCGGGGAGCTGTTTTTT.

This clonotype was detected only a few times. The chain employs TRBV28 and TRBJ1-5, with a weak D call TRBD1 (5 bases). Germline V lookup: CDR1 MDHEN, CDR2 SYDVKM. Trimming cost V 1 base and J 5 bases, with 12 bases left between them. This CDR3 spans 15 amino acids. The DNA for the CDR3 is TGTGCCAGCAGTTTATTGGCCGGGACCTATCAGCCCCAGCATTTT. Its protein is CASSLLAGTYQPQHF. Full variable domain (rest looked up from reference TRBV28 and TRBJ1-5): DVKVTQSSRYLVKRTGEKVFLECVQDMDHENMFWYRQDPGLGLRLIYFSYDVKMKEKGDIPEGYSVSREKKERFSLILESASTNQTSMYLCASSLLAGTYQPQHFGDGTRLSIL.

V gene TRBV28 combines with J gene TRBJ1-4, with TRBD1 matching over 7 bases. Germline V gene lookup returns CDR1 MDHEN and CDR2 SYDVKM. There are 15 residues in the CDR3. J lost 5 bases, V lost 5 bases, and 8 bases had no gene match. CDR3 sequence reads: CASSISTGKNEKLFF. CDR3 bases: TGTGCCAGCAGTATCTCGACAGGGAAGAATGAAAAACTGTTTTTT. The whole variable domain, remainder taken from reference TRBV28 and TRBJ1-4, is DVKVTQSSRYLVKRTGEKVFLECVQDMDHENMFWYRQDPGLGLRLIYFSYDVKMKEKGDIPEGYSVSREKKERFSLILESASTNQTSMYLCASSISTGKNEKLFFGSGTQLSVL.

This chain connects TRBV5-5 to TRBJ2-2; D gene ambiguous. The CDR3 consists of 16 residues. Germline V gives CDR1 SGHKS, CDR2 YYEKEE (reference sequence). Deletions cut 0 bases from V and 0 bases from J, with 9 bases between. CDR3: CASSLDAGANTGELFF. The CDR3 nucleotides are TGTGCCAGCAGCTTGGACGCCGGTGCGAACACCGGGGAGCTGTTTTTT.

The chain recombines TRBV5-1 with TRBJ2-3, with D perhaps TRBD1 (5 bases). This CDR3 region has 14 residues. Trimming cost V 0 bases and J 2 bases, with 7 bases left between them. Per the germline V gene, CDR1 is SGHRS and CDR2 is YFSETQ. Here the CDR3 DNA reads TGCGCCAGCAGCTTGGAACAGGTCACAGATACGCAGTATTTT. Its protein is CASSLEQVTDTQYF.

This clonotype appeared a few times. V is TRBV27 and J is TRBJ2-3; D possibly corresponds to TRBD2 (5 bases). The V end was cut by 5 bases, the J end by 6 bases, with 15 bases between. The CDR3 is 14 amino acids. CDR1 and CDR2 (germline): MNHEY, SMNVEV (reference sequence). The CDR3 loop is CASSGGTRADTQYF. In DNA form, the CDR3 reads TGTGCCAGCAGTGGCGGAACGAGGGCCGATACGCAGTATTTT.